This TCR beta chain was obtained from a study of Ad26.COV2.S vaccination and SARS-CoV-2 variants. For the study at large: Among those in the COV1001 Ad26.COV2.S trial arm was the donor. Donor got 5x10^10 or 1x10^11 viral particles of Ad26.COV2.S.

Trimming took off 4 bases at V and 6 bases at J, with 22 bases between the two ends. The CDR3 is 16 amino acids. Germline V gene data show CDR1 as SGHVS and CDR2 as FQNEAQ. Clones were sequenced by immunoSEQ multiplex PCR, and TCRdb holds only the in-frame ones, with some missing. This sample has around 300,000 clones; 88% occur once, and the top ten carry 6.4%. Treatment denoted: around 19 received Ad26.COV2.S at low or high dose, single or two shots; five or six received placebo; per-sample allocation not given. Samples came from day 63 after the first vaccine or placebo injection. Overall study results and limits: Marked by substantial breadth, spike-specific CD8+ and CD4+ T cell responses were reportedly seen after vaccination. Individuals receiving vaccine had higher spike-specific TCR breadth than placebo recipients did.

About this clone itself: Its specificity is unknown.

The clonotype originates from a person between 18 and 59 years old who received the Ad26.COV2.S COVID-19 vaccine or a placebo. V gene TRBV7-8 combines with J gene TRBJ2-7; a possible D gene is TRBD1 (6 bases). This specimen was peripheral blood, taken in a trial of Ad26.COV2.S vaccine versus placebo. CDR3 loop: CASSSGVEALGREQYF. Here the CDR3 DNA reads TGTGCCAGCAGCTCAGGGGTGGAGGCCCTCGGGCGCGAGCAGTACTTC.